The rows below give T cell receptor beta chains drawn from one sample of a study of CD8+ T cells in alopecia areata. Generated by immunoSEQ multiplex PCR, the TCRdb table keeps only in-frame clones and is missing some. Among about 97,000 clones listed, more than 35% were seen once. The sample taken for sequencing was CD4+ T cells sorted from blood. The receptors originated from a human donor with alopecia areata. The CDR3 runs from the conserved cysteine through the conserved F or W. The D gene is left open where the match is weak. Size tells how often a clone was seen (once, few, many) or the class of an expanded clone, and some rows leave it out.

J gene: TRBJ1-4
clone size: NA
V gene: TRBV4-1
D gene: NA
CDR3 protein: CASSVLGRIEEKLFF
CDR3 DNA: TGCGCCAGCAGCGTCCTAGGGAGGATAGAGGAAAAACTGTTTTTT

J gene: TRBJ2-3
clone size: NA
V gene: TRBV4-3
D gene: NA
CDR3 protein: CASSLETGTDTQYF
CDR3 DNA: TGCGCCAGCAGCCTGGAAACAGGCACAGATACGCAGTATTTT

J gene: TRBJ2-2
clone size: NA
V gene: TRBV4-3
D gene: NA
CDR3 protein: CASSPRRDSGELFF
CDR3 DNA: TGCGCCAGCAGCCCCCGGAGGGACTCCGGGGAGCTGTTTTTT

J gene: TRBJ2-5
clone size: NA
V gene: TRBV19
D gene: NA
CDR3 protein: CASSDAGYQETQYF
CDR3 DNA: TGTGCCAGTAGCGACGCGGGGTACCAAGAGACCCAGTACTTC

J gene: TRBJ2-7
clone size: NA
V gene: TRBV5-1
D gene: NA
CDR3 protein: CASSLERGNEQYF
CDR3 DNA: TGCGCCAGCAGCTTGGAAAGGGGTAACGAGCAGTACTTC

J gene: TRBJ1-6
clone size: once
V gene: TRBV27
D gene: TRBD1
CDR3 protein: CASSPYRGLFYSPLHF
CDR3 DNA: TGTGCCAGCAGTCCTTATAGGGGGCTATTCTATTCACCCCTCCACTTT

J gene: TRBJ1-1
clone size: NA
V gene: TRBV27
D gene: NA
CDR3 protein: CASSALGSNTEAFF
CDR3 DNA: TGTGCCAGCAGTGCCCTGGGCAGCAACACTGAAGCTTTCTTT

J gene: TRBJ2-7
clone size: few
V gene: TRBV27
D gene: NA
CDR3 protein: CASSPGGPTYEQYF
CDR3 DNA: TGTGCCAGCAGCCCTGGCGGTCCGACCTACGAGCAGTACTTC

J gene: TRBJ2-2
clone size: few
V gene: TRBV29-1
D gene: NA
CDR3 protein: CSVWRDTNTGELFF
CDR3 DNA: TGCAGCGTTTGGAGGGACACGAACACCGGGGAGCTGTTTTTT

J gene: TRBJ1-2
clone size: few
V gene: TRBV28
D gene: NA
CDR3 protein: CASSFPLVGQGYTF
CDR3 DNA: TGTGCCAGCAGTTTCCCCCTTGTGGGTCAAGGCTACACCTTC